The 19 T cell receptor beta chains given below trace back to one sample, sequenced in a study of CD8 T cells in ankylosing spondylitis. Broader study findings: Within ankylosing spondylitis blood, a TCR beta motif made up of eight or nine highly homologous variants appeared to be characteristic.

Their antigens remain unidentified. TCRdb itself ran the 5' RACE reads through MiXCR, one entry per CDR3 protein. The table has 350,000 or so distinct CDR3 sequences, 6.5% to 10% seen once. The sample consisted of blood, either unsorted or a sorted T cell fraction (not recorded which). All receptors come from a male donor with ankylosing spondylitis.

In its sample, this clonotype was seen many times. The gene calls are TRBV10-3 and TRBJ2-7; possible D gene TRBD2, 5 bases. V lost 0 bases to trimming and J lost 0 bases, with 12 bases between them. The CDR3 runs 16 residues. Germline lookup yields CDR1 ENHRY and CDR2 SYGVKD. The DNA of the CDR3 is TGTGCCATCAGTGAGTCGATCGGGGTCAGCTCCTACGAGCAGTACTTC. Translation: CAISESIGVSSYEQYF.

This clonotype was detected only a few times. The V gene is TRBV4-2, the J gene TRBJ2-3, with D possibly matching TRBD1 (5 bases). The CDR3 covers 16 residues. The ends were cut back, 0 bases at V and 4 bases at J, with 14 bases in the middle. CDR1 LGHNA and CDR2 YNFKEQ come from the germline V gene. Here the CDR3 reads CASSQEGARSADTQYF. The CDR3 DNA follows: TGTGCCAGCAGCCAAGAAGGGGCAAGGTCCGCAGATACGCAGTATTTT.

This clonotype showed up many times. This chain uses TRBV27 with TRBJ2-2; D gene uncertain. The CDR3 runs to 12 residues. The V and J ends lost 4 bases and 3 bases respectively, with 3 bases between them. Germline V gene lookup returns CDR1 MNHEY and CDR2 SMNVEV (reference sequence). The CDR3 loop reads CASSSDTGELFF. Here the CDR3 DNA reads TGTGCCAGCAGTTCCGACACCGGGGAGCTGTTTTTT.

The chain employs TRBV6-2 or TRBV6-3 and TRBJ2-2, with D possibly TRBD2 on 5 matching bases. This CDR3 has 17 residues. V was cut by 0 bases and J by 4 bases, with 15 bases left in between. In germline, CDR1 is MNHEY, CDR2 SVGEGT. CDR3 sequence reads: CASSYSSPSSSTGELFF. CDR3 sequence (DNA): TGTGCCAGCAGTTACTCATCCCCTTCTAGCAGCACCGGGGAGCTGTTTTTT.

This clonotype was detected only a few times. The chain recombines TRBV2 with TRBJ2-3; 8 nucleotides match TRBD2. The CDR3 runs 14 residues. The V gene's germline CDR1 is SNHLY and CDR2 FYNNEI. Losses at the gene ends were 6 bases for V and 6 bases for J; bases not matched to a gene: 8. The CDR3, as DNA: TGTGCCAGCAGAGGGACTAGGGGCGCGGATACGCAGTATTTT. Amino acids: CASRGTRGADTQYF.

The genes are TRBV9 and TRBJ2-1; D is tentatively TRBD1 or TRBD2 (6 bases each). Germline-derived CDR1 and CDR2 are SGDLS and YYNGEE. The CDR3 contains 16 residues. Trimming took off 4 bases at V and 6 bases at J, with 20 bases between the two ends. CDR3 residues: CASSSLLGGRLNEQFF. For the CDR3, the DNA is TGTGCCAGCAGCTCCCTCCTTGGGGGGCGACTCAATGAGCAGTTCTTC.

In its sample, this clonotype was seen a few times. V gene TRBV20-1 combines with J gene TRBJ2-7; 7 nucleotides match TRBD2. Looked up from germline, CDR1 is DFQATT and CDR2 is SNEGSKA (reference sequence). The CDR3 has 14 amino acids. Unmatched junction bases numbered 8, after V lost 3 bases and J lost 3 bases. The CDR3 sequence: CSARDKAGVYEQYF. The CDR3 DNA follows: TGCAGTGCTAGGGACAAGGCGGGAGTCTACGAGCAGTACTTC.

This clonotype was recorded a few times. It is likely a read error: a sequence one base away is far more abundant. This chain connects TRBV12-3 or TRBV12-4 to TRBJ2-7; no clear D. V was pared by 6 bases and J by 0 bases, with 3 bases between. The CDR3 covers 11 residues. CDR3: CASRLSYEQYF. CDR3 nucleotide sequence: TGTGCCAGCAGGCTCTCCTACGAGCAGTACTTC.

The V and J genes are TRBV20-1 and TRBJ2-3; 8 bases agree with TRBD2. V was pared by 5 bases and J by 4 bases, with 2 bases of the junction left unmatched. The germline gives CDR1 DFQATT, CDR2 SNEGSKA (reference sequence). This CDR3 is 12 amino acids long. The CDR3 bases are TGCAGTGCTCGAGCGGGGGCAGATACGCAGTATTTT. Translated, it gives CSARAGADTQYF.

This clonotype was seen ten or more times. This chain connects TRBV3-1 to TRBJ2-1; D possibly uses TRBD1 or TRBD2 (5 bases each). CDR3 size: 15 residues. Between the trimmed V and J ends, which lost 1 base and 7 bases, there was a span of 14 bases. CDR1 is LGHDT, CDR2 YNNKEL, per germline (reference sequence). CDR3 coding DNA: TGTGCCAGCAGCCAAGGGGGCGGGCCGAGGAATGAGCAGTTCTTC. Residues: CASSQGGGPRNEQFF.

CDR3: CASTTTGGFGTGELFF. CDR3 nucleotide sequence: TGTGCCAGTACCACCACTGGGGGTTTTGGGACCGGGGAGCTGTTTTTT. The chain links TRBV19 to TRBJ2-2; either TRBD1 or TRBD2 may supply D (5 bases each). The germline gives CDR1 LNHDA, CDR2 SQIVND (reference sequence). Trimming cost V 7 bases and J 5 bases, with 20 bases left between them. The CDR3 covers 16 residues.

This clonotype was recorded at least ten times. This rearrangement joins TRBV29-1 to TRBJ1-1, with D unresolved. Germline V gene data show CDR1 as SQVTM and CDR2 as ANQGSEA. CDR3 length: 11 amino acids. V was shortened by 6 bases and J by 1 base, with 6 bases between the two germline ends. For the CDR3, the DNA is TGCAGCGTGAGAGAGAACACTGAAGCTTTCTTT. It yields the protein CSVRENTEAFF. The complete variable domain, with remaining parts taken from reference TRBV29-1 and TRBJ1-1, reads SAVISQKPSRDICQRGTSLTIQCQVDSQVTMMFWYRQQPGQSLTLIATANQGSEATYESGFVIDKFPISRPNLTFSTLTVSNMSPEDSSIYLCSVRENTEAFFGQGTRLTVV.

The V gene is TRBV5-4, the J gene TRBJ2-3; 13 nucleotides line up with TRBD2. V lost 3 bases, J lost 1 base, and 5 bases stayed unmatched. From germline, CDR1 is SGHNT and CDR2 YYREEE (reference sequence). The CDR3 has 17 amino acids. CDR3 DNA sequence: TGTGCCAGCAGCTCGGGACTAGCGGGGCTCCGCACAGATACGCAGTATTTT. This gives the protein CASSSGLAGLRTDTQYF.

The rearrangement joins TRBV29-1 to TRBJ2-7, with D tentatively TRBD1 (6 bases). This CDR3 has 13 residues. The germline V gene has CDR1 SQVTM and CDR2 ANQGSEA. With 5 bases removed from V and 1 base from J, the gap between germline ends came to 12 bases. For the CDR3, the DNA is TGCAGCGTTCGAAAACAGGGATCCTACGAGCAGTACTTC. As protein: CSVRKQGSYEQYF.

Many counts were recorded for this clonotype. This chain's CDR3 is CSAPGQTYNEQFF. CDR3 bases: TGCAGTGCCCCGGGACAGACGTACAATGAGCAGTTCTTC. The chain has TRBV20-1 and TRBJ2-1, with TRBD1 matching over 7 bases. Germline trimming cut 6 bases from V and 4 bases from J; bases unmatched to any gene: 6. Germline V gives CDR1 DFQATT, CDR2 SNEGSKA (reference sequence). CDR3 length: 13 residues.

This clonotype was found many times. The chain carries TRBV12-3 or TRBV12-4 and TRBJ1-5, with TRBD1 as a possible D gene (6 bases). The V gene lost 1 base and the J gene lost 4 bases, with 14 bases spanning the gap. There are 16 residues in the CDR3. The CDR3 loop reads CASSLEGGAENQPQHF. CDR3 DNA sequence: TGTGCCAGCAGTTTAGAGGGGGGTGCCGAAAATCAGCCCCAGCATTTT.

This clonotype occurred many times. V is TRBV11-2 and J is TRBJ2-5, with 14 bases lining up with TRBD2. Germline V gene sequence: CDR1 SGHAT, CDR2 FQNNGV. J gave up 5 bases and V 5 bases, and 7 bases lay outside the gene matches. The CDR3 length is 16 residues. In DNA form, the CDR3 reads TGTGCCAGCAGCCTGGGACTAGCGGGAGTGGAGGAGACCCAGTACTTC. This sequence encodes CASSLGLAGVEETQYF.

The rearrangement joins TRBV27 to TRBJ1-1; no firm D call. The CDR3 length is 13 residues. Germline CDR1 is MNHEY and CDR2 is SMNVEV (reference sequence). Trimming left V 6 bases short and J 3 bases short, with 11 bases between. The CDR3 loop is CASSSFIDTEAFF. The CDR3 DNA reads as TGTGCCAGCAGCTCATTCATAGACACTGAAGCTTTCTTT.

This clonotype was seen more than once but under ten times. The CDR3 loop reads CASSQDRGAGEQYF. CDR3 DNA sequence: TGCGCCAGCAGCCAAGATCGGGGAGCGGGAGAGCAGTATTTT. The rearrangement links TRBV4-3 to TRBJ2-3, with 8 bases matching TRBD2. CDR3 length equals 14 residues. J was trimmed by 11 bases and V by 0 bases; bases with no gene match: 7. Looked up from germline, CDR1 is LGHNA and CDR2 is YSLEER.